The entry below describes one TCR beta chain. Its binding antigen is unknown. No much larger clonotype is one base removed from it; base qualities were not supplied. To prepare the library, the immunoSEQ multiplex PCR assay was applied. The multiplex PCR relied on a mix of 60 forward primers for TCR Vbeta segments and 13 reverse primers for TCR Jbeta segments. The CDR3 region of rearranged TCR beta genes was amplified from genomic DNA by a multiplex PCR assay. On the Illumina HiSeq System, the amplified TCR beta libraries were sequenced as 87-base-pair reads. As for the authors' bioinformatics: A later analysis tallied roughly 76 million unique TCR beta chains across the 660 or so repertoires, and some 12 million of those chains were shared by two or more donors. Raw reads were error-corrected and collapsed into unique sequences with a nearest-neighbor algorithm that merged closely related sequences to remove PCR and sequencing errors. CDR3 sequences were aligned to IMGT reference sequences to assign V, D and J gene segments. For a sequence to be retained, at least a six-nucleotide match to both a V gene segment and a J gene segment was required. A rearrangement counted as productive if the CDR3 had no stop codons and remained in frame with V and J, and every other rearrangement counted as non-productive. Following IMGT convention, CDR3 was defined as the stretch from the second conserved V-encoded cysteine to the conserved J-encoded phenylalanine. The earlier analysis of about 530 of the donors excluded any sequence lacking an unambiguous match to a single V gene segment. In an earlier analysis of more than 500 of the donors, a V segment was called functional when productive rearrangements were above 56.7%, and segregating when the standard deviation between donors exceeded 5%. To diagnose cytomegalovirus status from the catalog of TCR beta chain sequences, a statistical classification framework was built. V and J gene assignment, in a later analysis, came from comparing TCR nucleotide sequences with IMGT/GENE-DB human TR gene sequences. Using the TCRdist pipeline, a later analysis assigned CDR3 sequences along with most-parsimonious VDJ recombination scenarios. In a later analysis, every TCR beta chain was defined by the combination of its CDR3 amino acid sequence and its V-gene family, and reads without a unique V-gene family were dropped. In a later analysis, around 600 highly shared, low-generation-probability nucleotide sequences were removed to address suspected cross-contamination and a sequencing artifact. In a later analysis, a clonal expansion index for each public chain was calculated from normalized within-repertoire ranks of inferred template counts. In a later analysis, generation probabilities were computed with a VDJ recombination model fitted to out-of-frame rearrangements, and the resulting probabilities were checked against IGoR. Hypergeometric tests were used in a later analysis to score TCR-TCR, TCR-HLA and TCR-CMV co-occurrence, with a repertoire-size bias correction applied to the TCR pairs. False discovery rates were estimated in a later analysis by permuting HLA or CMV assignments 20 times. In a later analysis, co-occurring TCRs were grouped using DBSCAN, with TCRdist sequence similarity added in when clustering inside HLA-allele-positive subsets. Co-occurrence clustering excluded repertoires with fewer than 30,000 or more than 120,000 public chains, plus five with anomalous nucleotide sharing. This is the immuneACCESS table as TCRdb keeps it, with only in-frame sequences that have V and J called. A part of the clones is gone; compared with another copy, unresolved V genes explain less than half, and the rest is unexplained. V, J and clone size are taken as reported in that table, and D and trimming were inferred from the DNA itself. In this sample the table shows under 150,000 clones, roughly 80% of which occur a single time. Around 5.8% of the sample comes from the top ten.

The sample is drawn from a study of cytomegalovirus exposure and HLA in healthy donors (dated by TCRdb to about 2017). The study in broad terms: According to an earlier analysis of 587 of the donors, about 179 million T cells yielded 95 million to 140 million unique TCR beta sequences and about 300 Gb of sequence data. An early release covering roughly 640 HLA-typed donors comprised 250 to 350 gigabases of sequencing data and roughly 86 million unique TCR sequences. Of the 350 to 400 genotyped donors, 81% fell in the genetic ancestry cluster associated with self-reported Caucasian donors. The aim of the study was to test whether cataloging public T cell receptors could identify signatures of past pathogen exposure. The study profiled the T cell repertoires of under 850 subjects by immunosequencing and related them to cytomegalovirus serostatus. In addition to the first cohort of 666 subjects, a separate validation cohort of 120 different subjects was used. To predict cytomegalovirus infection status, the study brought together high-throughput TCR immunosequencing, statistical association of individual TCRs with disease status, and machine learning. To study patterns of TCR occurrence, a later analysis re-analyzed previously published TCR beta repertoires from several hundred donors and added high-resolution HLA genotyping. The later analysis used no new phenotypic data to find candidate immune exposures, relying instead on TCR beta sequences and their occurrence across donors. An earlier analysis of approximately 640 of the donors applied high-throughput TCR beta sequencing to assess whether each TCR beta V gene segment acted as functional or pseudogenic. Donor age, sex, ethnicity and CMV serostatus were collected together with the repertoire data. A later genetic analysis used genome-wide SNP genotypes for about 55% of the 666 donors, treating that subset as a discovery cohort. Every discovery cohort repertoire had been produced on one sequencing platform. Class I and class II HLA loci were covered by the typing at four-digit resolution. The number of typed donors differed by locus: about 620-640 for A, B, C, DRB1 and DQB1; approximately 520 for DQA1; fewer than 610 for DPA1; and 400 to 480 for DPB1. A handful of DR-DQ haplotypes were handled as single units for association and clustering because linkage in the cohort was strong. On average, around 240,000 unique TCR beta nucleotide sequences were sequenced per donor among roughly 430 genotyped donors of the cohort, with roughly 18% of those sequences being non-productive. Overall study results and their limits: In a later analysis, TCR association rates were found to vary across HLA loci, with the most associated TCRs seen for DRB1 alleles and the fewest for HLA-C alleles. Because counts were too low, seventeen rarely observed V segments, including chromosome 9 orphons, were excluded from the earlier analysis of several hundred of the donors. In this cohort, only TCR beta chains were sequenced, and detectable features were limited by the absence of alpha or paired-chain data. A further reported finding was that TCR beta sequences accurately predicted the HLA-A and HLA-B alleles for most subjects in the first cohort. Correlated functional status among segregating V segments might be attributable to linkage disequilibrium, but an unknown experimental factor could not be ruled out. At a false discovery rate of 0.05, a later analysis linked some 18,000 TCR beta sequences to specific HLA alleles. Most CMV-associated TCR beta chains appeared to be HLA-restricted in a later analysis, and the HLA associations seemed to be driven largely by CMV exposure. It was suggested by the authors that the approach could potentially be generalized to other disease states and immunological phenotypes. In an earlier analysis of 500 to 650 of the donors, most TCR beta V segments appeared in productive rearrangements about 87% or about 30% of the time, broadly matching IMGT annotations. The study gave a list of around 170 TCR beta chains associated with cytomegalovirus. A cluster of highly shared sequence variants was judged likely to represent a technical artifact of the sequencing pipeline. In a later analysis, several top co-occurrence clusters were reported to appear linked to parvovirus B19, influenza, CMV and Epstein-Barr virus. A later analysis found that HLA-associated TCR beta chains were more clonally expanded and had lower generation probabilities than equally common non-associated chains. While some public TCRs were present in many individuals, most TCR sequences turned up only very rarely across donors. A later genetic analysis associated a missense DCLRE1C variant with V-gene and J-gene trimming of TCR beta chains, and an independent cohort replicated the association. The classifier was reported to diagnose cytomegalovirus status with high specificity and sensitivity in both the original and validation cohorts. Because HLA typing was unavailable for some donors at each locus, only the typed subset was used in association tests. Some IMGT-functional V segments, including TRBV6-2 and TRBV6-3, could not be told apart with the 87-base-pair reads, so those segments were excluded. Immune exposure information for the cohort was limited to CMV serostatus. A later genetic analysis reported fewer N-insertions in productive TCRs among donors in an Asian-associated ancestry cluster than the roughly 700-donor mean. A few of the identified cytomegalovirus-associated TCR beta chains were confirmed in vitro to be specific for cytomegalovirus antigens. Roughly uniform sequencing depth across donors was assumed in presence/absence analyses, although this assumption may not hold. Strong co-occurrence of HLA alleles, especially DR and DQ, made assigning TCR associations to individual alleles difficult.

In total, roughly 670 healthy bone marrow donors made up the cohort. At the time of sampling, every cohort member was nominally healthy, though immune exposures that went unrecorded were likely present. The donor was CMV seronegative and was included in the group of a few hundred seronegative cohort members. Each donor provided a peripheral blood sample, and peripheral blood mononuclear cells were used for TCR beta sequencing. Genomic DNA was extracted from the blood cell samples with the Qiagen DNeasy Blood Extraction Kit. V ends up 7 bases short and J 4 bases short, with an unmatched junction base count of 3. Counted from cysteine to phenylalanine, this CDR3 has 13 amino acids. Only CDR3 DNA is held: 39 bases, read in frame from base 1. CDR1 SNHLY and CDR2 FYNNEI are derived from the germline V gene.

Sequencing used PBMCs. This sequence uses TRBV2 and TRBJ2-2; TRBD1 fits 7 bases in the junction. This clonotype was obtained from a woman in her thirties or forties in good health and CMV-seronegative. The CDR3 reads as follows: CASMRDSTGELFF. The DNA is as follows: TGTGCCAGCATGAGGGACAGCACCGGGGAGCTGTTTTTT.